Detailed here is one T cell receptor beta chain. The antigen remains unidentified. This sample is drawn from a study of cytomegalovirus exposure and HLA in healthy donors. Germline CDR1 SGHRS, CDR2 YFSETQ. V lost 4 bases and J 3 bases, leaving 11 bases between the germline ends. The CDR3 runs to 14 residues. It was with 60 Vbeta and 13 Jbeta primers that the PCR ran. Assay used: immunoSEQ multiplex PCR; TCRdb lists only in-frame clones, some missing. Of around 170,000 clones in the sample, 70% to 80% are singletons; the top ten hold 1.5% to 1.8%. Study-level findings and limits: The study recorded over 150 TCR beta chains that were cytomegalovirus-associated. Some segments of the V type, notably TRBV6-2 and TRBV6-3, were excluded as indistinguishable.

The chain carries TRBV5-1 and TRBJ1-3; perhaps TRBD1 as D (6 bases). The receptor's source is a man in his forties in good health and CMV-seronegative. Material for sequencing was PBMCs. As DNA, the CDR3 is TGCGCCAGCAGCGGTACAGGGCTTGGAAACACCATATATTTT. It encodes CASSGTGLGNTIYF.